Listed here are 18 T cell receptor beta chains from one sample, sequenced in a study of control samples from healthy donors and cancer patients. Sequencing was performed with immunoSEQ multiplex PCR; in TCRdb, only in-frame clones are kept and a portion is missing. The sample comprises around 190,000 clones, approximately 92% of which are singletons, and about 1.4% rests with the top ten. The sequencing input was blood. Receptor source: a man in his thirties or forties in good health.

The chain is built from TRBV28 and TRBJ1-2; 7 nucleotides line up with TRBD1. CDR1 MDHEN and CDR2 SYDVKM come from the germline V gene. V dropped 6 bases and J dropped 10; count of bases not matched to a gene: 17. There are 15 residues in the CDR3. The CDR3 sequence: CASSPRQGGWGDYTF. The CDR3 DNA reads TGTGCCAGCAGCCCACGACAGGGCGGATGGGGGGACTACACCTTC.

The chain is built from TRBV27 and TRBJ1-6, with D possibly TRBD1 on 6 matching bases. The V gene's germline CDR1 is MNHEY and CDR2 SMNVEV (reference sequence). V dropped 5 bases and J dropped 5 bases, with 16 bases sitting between them. The CDR3 is made up of 16 amino acids. This CDR3 is CASSLPRGADNSPLHF. The CDR3 DNA sequence: TGTGCCAGCAGTCTTCCCAGGGGCGCCGATAATTCACCCCTCCACTTT.

The genes are TRBV5-4 and TRBJ2-7; 8 bases agree with TRBD1. The CDR3 has 14 amino acids. The germline V gene encodes CDR1 SGHNT and CDR2 YYREEE (reference sequence). V was pared by 3 bases and J by 2 bases, with 4 bases of the junction left unmatched. CDR3: CASSYDRGAYEQYF. The CDR3 region has the DNA TGTGCCAGCAGCTACGACAGGGGAGCCTACGAGCAGTACTTC. Combining the CDR3 with reference TRBV5-4 and TRBJ2-7 gives the whole variable domain ETGVTQSPTHLIKTRGQQVTLRCSSQSGHNTVSWYQQALGQGPQFIFQYYREEENGRGNFPPRFSGLQFPNYSSELNVNALELDDSALYLCASSYDRGAYEQYFGPGTRLTVT.

This clone was observed a few times. The chain couples TRBV3-1 (or the pseudogene TRBV3-2) to TRBJ1-1; D gene ambiguous. Germline V gene data show CDR1 as LGHDT and CDR2 as YNNKEL (reference sequence). V was trimmed by 0 bases and J by 5 bases, leaving 13 bases between them. The CDR3 length is 15 residues. The CDR3 coding sequence is TGTGCCAGCAGCCAAGACAGGCCCTCCCCTACTGAAGCTTTCTTT. Protein: CASSQDRPSPTEAFF.

The chain carries TRBV5-4 and TRBJ1-1; the D gene is possibly TRBD1 (5 bases). Germline assignment: CDR1 SGHNT and CDR2 YYREEE (reference sequence). The CDR3 length is 14 residues. V was trimmed by 3 bases and J by 4 bases, leaving 13 bases between them. Here the CDR3 reads CASSSWDGPTEAFF. Written as DNA, the CDR3 is TGTGCCAGCAGCTCGTGGGACGGACCCACTGAAGCTTTCTTT.

A single count supports this clone. The J gene is TRBJ2-1, the V gene TRBV28; 8 bases line up with TRBD2. Trimming removed 3 bases from V and 2 bases from J; junction bases left unmatched: 12. Germline V gives CDR1 MDHEN, CDR2 SYDVKM. The CDR3 loop spans 18 amino acids. The CDR3 DNA is TGTGCCAGCAGTTTTAGGTTCGATAGGCGGGGGGCCTACAATGAGCAGTTCTTC. Protein: CASSFRFDRRGAYNEQFF.

This clone was picked up one time. The chain recombines TRBV27 with TRBJ2-7; 9 bases fit TRBD2. Germline trimming cut 2 bases from V and 5 bases from J; bases unmatched to any gene: 4. This CDR3 region has 14 residues. Germline CDR1 reads MNHEY; CDR2 reads SMNVEV (reference sequence). The CDR3 DNA follows: TGTGCCAGCAGTTTAACTAGCGGGTACCACGAGCAGTACTTC. Translation: CASSLTSGYHEQYF.

The chain employs TRBV11-2 and TRBJ2-7, with D hard to call. CDR1 and CDR2 (germline): SGHAT, FQNNGV. Trimming left V 2 bases short and J 2 bases short, with 7 bases between. This CDR3 has 13 amino acids. CDR3 sequence (DNA): TGTGCCAGCAGCTTATTTGGAGCCTACGAGCAGTACTTC. It yields the protein CASSLFGAYEQYF.

The chain combines TRBV6-2 or TRBV6-3 with TRBJ1-3, with D possibly matching TRBD1 (6 bases). Looked up from germline, CDR1 is MNHEY and CDR2 is SVGEGT. The V end was cut by 6 bases, the J end by 8 bases, with 20 bases between. The CDR3 has 15 amino acids. CDR3 bases: TGTGCCAGCAGCCCAAGGGACAATAGTAGAGACACCATATATTTT. It is translated as CASSPRDNSRDTIYF.

The CDR3 DNA follows: TGTGCCAGCAGCTTAGGTTCGATCGCTAACTATGGCTACACCTTC. Translated: CASSLGSIANYGYTF. This chain uses TRBV7-9 with TRBJ1-2; no clear D gene. This CDR3 is built from 15 residues. Per germline, CDR1 SEHNR and CDR2 FQNEAQ (reference sequence). The V end was cut by 1 base, the J end by 0 bases, with 9 bases between. The variable domain in full, with the rest retrieved from reference TRBV7-9 and TRBJ1-2, is DTGVSQNPRHKITKRGQNVTFRCDPISEHNRLYWYRQTLGQGPEFLTYFQNEAQLEKSRLLSDRFSAERPKGSFSTLEIQRTEQGDSAMYLCASSLGSIANYGYTFGSGTRLTVV.

The chain joins TRBV6-1 to TRBJ1-5; D is unresolved. The CDR3 length is 14 residues. V lost 1 base, J lost 2 bases, and 6 bases lay in between. Germline loops: CDR1 MNHNS, CDR2 SASEGT. The CDR3 reads CASSEVWGNQPQHF. The CDR3, as DNA: TGTGCCAGCAGTGAAGTGTGGGGCAATCAGCCCCAGCATTTT.

The chain couples TRBV9 to TRBJ2-1; either TRBD1 or TRBD2 may fit D (5 bases each). The germline CDR1 and CDR2 sequences are SGDLS and YYNGEE. The CDR3 spans 14 residues. The V gene lost 3 bases and the J gene lost 7 bases, with 14 bases spanning the gap. This CDR3 is CASSERGKVNEQFF. In nucleotides, the CDR3 is TGTGCCAGCAGCGAGAGGGGAAAGGTAAATGAGCAGTTCTTC. Based on the CDR3 plus reference TRBV9 and TRBJ2-1, the full variable domain is DSGVTQTPKHLITATGQRVTLRCSPRSGDLSVYWYQQSLDQGLQFLIQYYNGEERAKGNILERFSAQQFPDLHSELNLSSLELGDSALYFCASSERGKVNEQFFGPGTRLTVL.

The DNA of the CDR3 is TGTGCCAGCACCAGGTTTGCAGATGGGGAGCAGTACTTC. Amino acid sequence: CASTRFADGEQYF. This chain uses TRBV27 with TRBJ2-7; D is unclear. V dropped 7 bases and J dropped 7 bases, with 17 bases sitting between them. In germline, CDR1 is MNHEY, CDR2 SMNVEV (reference sequence). The CDR3 spans 13 residues.

This clone showed up just once. The chain carries TRBV5-6 and TRBJ2-7, with 8 bases aligning to TRBD2. There are 18 residues in the CDR3. The J segment lost 2 bases and the V segment lost 2 bases, leaving 15 bases of the junction unmatched. Germline V lookup: CDR1 SGHDT, CDR2 YYEEEE. CDR3 DNA sequence: TGTGCCAGCAGCTTCTCCCTTCAGTGGCGGGGGGAACCCTACGAGCAGTACTTC. It translates to CASSFSLQWRGEPYEQYF.

The genes are TRBV6-2 or TRBV6-3 and TRBJ2-7; TRBD2 is a possible D gene (6 bases). The V end was cut by 2 bases, the J end by 0 bases, with 8 bases between. The CDR3 is 14 amino acids. Germline V gene data show CDR1 as MNHEY and CDR2 as SVGEGT. This CDR3 is CASSYMRGSYEQYF. DNA for the CDR3: TGTGCCAGCAGTTACATGCGGGGCTCCTACGAGCAGTACTTC.

This chain connects TRBV14 to TRBJ2-5; 9 bases fit TRBD1. CDR3 length: 17 amino acids. CDR1 is SGHDN, CDR2 FVKESK, per germline. J lost 1 base, V lost 1 base, and 7 bases had no gene match. The CDR3 sequence: CASSQAIDRGFQETQYF. In DNA form, the CDR3 reads TGTGCCAGCAGCCAAGCTATTGACAGGGGGTTCCAAGAGACCCAGTACTTC. The complete variable domain, with remaining parts taken from reference TRBV14 and TRBJ2-5, reads EAGVTQFPSHSVIEKGQTVTLRCDPISGHDNLYWYRRVMGKEIKFLLHFVKESKQDESGMPNNRFLAERTGGTYSTLKVQPAELEDSGVYFCASSQAIDRGFQETQYFGPGTRLLVL.

As for this clone: Other DNA sequences within the sample encode an identical CDR3. The rearrangement joins TRBV30 to TRBJ1-5, with D possibly being TRBD1 (6 bases). Trimming left V 2 bases short and J 7 bases short, with 12 bases between. Germline values: CDR1 GTSNPN, CDR2 SVGIG (reference sequence). CDR3 length: 13 amino acids. CDR3 sequence reads: CAWSKQGDQPQHF. The CDR3, as DNA: TGTGCCTGGAGTAAACAGGGAGACCAGCCCCAGCATTTT.

The V and J genes are TRBV5-1 and TRBJ2-2; 7 nucleotides line up with TRBD1. The junction had 4 bases not matched to a gene; V was cut back by 2 bases and J by 0 bases. Germline CDR1 SGHRS, CDR2 YFSETQ. This CDR3 has 16 residues. The CDR3 is CASSFAGTANTGELFF. CDR3 nucleotide sequence: TGCGCCAGCAGCTTCGCCGGGACAGCGAACACCGGGGAGCTGTTTTTT.